This passage covers 15 T cell receptor beta chains from one sample sequenced in a study of shared clonotypes between healthy human individuals. Naive CD8 cells were CD45RO-negative, positively selected for CCR7, excluding terminally differentiated effector memory CD45RA+ cells. The repertoire was sequenced with immunoSEQ multiplex PCR; TCRdb's copy has only in-frame clones and lacks some. The sample yields millions of clones, just under 95% seen once. Sample: naive CD8+ T cells sorted from blood. The receptors shown here come from a man between 18 and 29 years old in good health.

The chain links TRBV5-6 to TRBJ2-7; D gene uncertain. Trimming removed 0 bases from V and 3 bases from J, with 13 bases in between. This CDR3 has 15 residues. Germline CDR1 reads SGHDT; CDR2 reads YYEEEE. CDR3 nucleotides: TGTGCCAGCAGCTTGGTAGGTTTGAATCTCTACGAGCAGTACTTC. This codes for CASSLVGLNLYEQYF.

This chain connects TRBV23-1 to TRBJ1-3; D may be TRBD1 (6 bases). TRBV23-1 is labeled an ORF, and its function is uncertain. Trimming shortened V by 0 bases and J by 0 bases, and 12 bases separated the two germline ends. The CDR3 extends over 17 amino acids. CDR3 sequence reads: CASSQSAGVDSGNTIYF. The CDR3 DNA reads TGCGCCAGCAGTCAATCGGCAGGGGTGGACTCTGGAAACACCATATATTTT.

The chain carries TRBV2 and TRBJ2-7, with no clear D. With 2 bases removed from V and 4 bases from J, the gap between germline ends came to 12 bases. This CDR3 comprises 14 residues. Germline values: CDR1 SNHLY, CDR2 FYNNEI. CDR3 in amino acids: CASSEYSERYEQYF. The CDR3 DNA sequence: TGTGCCAGCAGTGAATACAGCGAGCGATACGAGCAGTACTTC.

This clone was found once. The CDR3 sequence: CAWSVLETYEQYF. For the CDR3, the DNA is TGTGCCTGGAGTGTATTAGAAACCTACGAGCAGTACTTC. The V and J genes are TRBV30 and TRBJ2-7; no reliable D call. The CDR3 consists of 13 residues. Trimming removed 0 bases at V and 2 bases at J, with 8 bases between. Looked up from germline, CDR1 is GTSNPN and CDR2 is SVGIG (reference sequence).

The J gene is TRBJ2-1, the V gene TRBV19, with 8 bases that match TRBD2. This CDR3 spans 15 amino acids. V lost 4 bases and J lost 8; bases outside the gene matches: 10. Germline CDR1 LNHDA, CDR2 SQIVND (reference sequence). CDR3 DNA: TGTGCCAGTAGTACACATCCGGGACTAGTGGATGAGCAGTTCTTC. Translation gives CASSTHPGLVDEQFF.

The chain joins TRBV15 to TRBJ1-2; 10 bases are shared with TRBD1. CDR1 and CDR2 from the germline V gene are LNHNV and YYDKDF (reference sequence). The trim removed 0 bases at V and 4 bases at J, leaving 5 bases unmatched. This CDR3 region has 16 residues. The CDR3 is CATSREGQGTTYGYTF. In DNA, the CDR3 is TGTGCCACCAGCAGAGAGGGACAGGGGACTACCTATGGCTACACCTTC.

The chain recombines TRBV30 with TRBJ2-3, with D perhaps TRBD1 (5 bases). Germline CDR1 reads GTSNPN; CDR2 reads SVGIG (reference sequence). The CDR3 loop spans 11 amino acids. Between the trimmed V and J ends, which lost 0 bases and 8 bases, there was a span of 6 bases. The CDR3 protein is CAWSVGVTQYF. For the CDR3, the DNA is TGTGCCTGGAGTGTAGGGGTTACGCAGTATTTT.

In the case of this clone: This specimen includes other DNA sequences encoding the same CDR3. V is TRBV7-2 and J is TRBJ2-2; 13 nucleotides agree with TRBD2. The V segment lost 5 bases and the J segment 1 base; nucleotides outside the gene matches: 4. This CDR3 comprises 17 residues. The germline V gene has CDR1 SGHTA and CDR2 FQGNSA. The CDR3 sequence: CASSRGLAGVNTGELFF. CDR3 DNA: TGTGCCAGCAGCCGAGGACTAGCGGGAGTGAACACCGGGGAGCTGTTTTTT.

Regarding this clone: A much larger clone sits a single nucleotide away, making a read error possible. At the DNA level, this CDR3 is encoded by other sequences in the same sample as well. The V gene is TRBV29-1, the J gene TRBJ1-1; D not certain. The V end was cut by 3 bases, the J end by 1 base, with 3 bases between. The length of the CDR3 is 11 residues. Per germline, CDR1 SQVTM and CDR2 ANQGSEA. The CDR3 bases are TGCAGCGTTGAGGCGAACACTGAAGCTTTCTTT. Amino acid sequence: CSVEANTEAFF.

The chain combines TRBV9 with TRBJ2-1; no clear D. V was cut by 3 bases and J by 4 bases, with 11 bases left in between. The CDR3 runs to 14 residues. CDR1 is SGDLS, CDR2 YYNGEE, per germline. DNA of the CDR3: TGTGCCAGCAGCGCCCCCCACGGATACAATGAGCAGTTCTTC. Amino acids: CASSAPHGYNEQFF.

The chain is built from TRBV15 and TRBJ1-6; 8 bases align to TRBD1. Germline lookup yields CDR1 LNHNV and CDR2 YYDKDF (reference sequence). The CDR3 spans 15 residues. Unmatched junction bases numbered 7, after V lost 3 bases and J lost 9 bases. Here the CDR3 reads CATSSLTGGISPLHF. The CDR3 DNA sequence: TGTGCCACCAGCAGCCTTACAGGGGGAATTTCACCCCTCCACTTT.

The rearrangement joins TRBV27 to TRBJ1-2, with D possibly TRBD1 on 5 matching bases. V was shortened by 1 base and J by 5 bases, with 14 bases between the two germline ends. From germline, CDR1 is MNHEY and CDR2 SMNVEV (reference sequence). CDR3 size: 15 residues. The CDR3 here is CASSLYQQDPYGYTF. The CDR3 DNA sequence: TGTGCCAGCAGTTTATATCAACAGGATCCATATGGCTACACCTTC.

The chain is built from TRBV6-1 and TRBJ2-2; D is uncertain. CDR3 size: 14 residues. CDR1 is MNHNS and CDR2 is SASEGT in the germline V gene. Trimming removed 3 bases from V and 1 base from J, with 6 bases in between. CDR3 amino acids: CASSDYGNTGELFF. In DNA, the CDR3 is TGTGCCAGCAGTGACTACGGGAACACCGGGGAGCTGTTTTTT.

The rearrangement uses TRBV27 and TRBJ2-7; 9 positions agree with TRBD1. CDR1 MNHEY and CDR2 SMNVEV come from the germline V gene (reference sequence). The CDR3 loop spans 16 amino acids. After removal of 2 bases from V and 5 bases from J, the junction contained 10 bases not matched to a gene. CDR3 coding DNA: TGTGCCAGCAGTTTAATTCCCGGGACAGGGAGGAACGAGCAGTACTTC. It specifies CASSLIPGTGRNEQYF.

This chain connects TRBV5-6 to TRBJ2-7; 13 positions agree with TRBD2. Germline trimming cut 4 bases from V and 5 bases from J; bases unmatched to any gene: 3. CDR1 and CDR2 (germline): SGHDT, YYEEEE. This CDR3 comprises 14 residues. The CDR3 spells CASSNGLAGDEQYF. The CDR3 DNA is TGTGCCAGCAGCAACGGACTAGCGGGGGACGAGCAGTACTTC. Together with reference TRBV5-6 and TRBJ2-7, the CDR3 gives the full variable domain: DAGVTQSPTHLIKTRGQQVTLRCSPKSGHDTVSWYQQALGQGPQFIFQYYEEEERQRGNFPDRFSGHQFPNYSSELNVNALLLGDSALYLCASSNGLAGDEQYFGPGTRLTVT.